This record looks at one TCR beta chain sequence and its context. Its antigen is undetermined. This sample is part of a study of blood T cells in healthy people across ages. Total RNA, at least 6 micrograms per sample, was extracted from PBMCs. Next came a second PCR, run for roughly 6 to 11 cycles, which used a sample-barcoded 5' primer along with a J-beta primer mix. TCRdb re-derived calls from the 5' RACE reads in MiXCR, one entry per CDR3 protein. The sample shows roughly 680,000 distinct CDR3 sequences, more than 45% of them seen only once. Study-wide results and limits: Per-million-T-cell TCR beta diversity fell roughly linearly with age. Because sorting was not performed, PBMCs prevented conclusive naive versus antigen-experienced comparison. Estimates based on one million T cells were treated as lower bounds.

Deletions cut 2 bases from V and 5 bases from J, with 14 bases between. CDR1 and CDR2 (germline): SGHTA, FQGNSA. This CDR3 has 15 residues. This TCR came from an elderly woman in good health. The sequencing sample was made of blood. V usage is TRBV7-2 and J usage is TRBJ2-3; D perhaps matches TRBD2 (7 bases). The CDR3 DNA is TGTGCCAGCAGCTTAACGGGGGGCCCCGGAGATACGCAGTATTTT. Encoded protein: CASSLTGGPGDTQYF.